A selection of T cell receptor beta chains follows, all from one sample in a study of T cells in lung cancer brain metastases. Data came from immunoSEQ multiplex PCR; TCRdb stores just in-frame clones and leaves some out. The sample lists thousands of clones, nearly 90% occurring once. Material: tumor tissue from the primary lung tumor. The receptor source for this set is a woman aged 50 to 65 with non-small cell lung cancer. CDR3s include the opening cysteine and the closing phenylalanine or tryptophan. A D gene is named only where the DNA matches it firmly. Some rows mark clone size as missing; the rest say once, few, many or name a class of expanded clone.

J	V	D	size	CDR3	DNA
TRBJ1-2	TRBV18	NA	NA	CASSSYRVVDGYTF	TGTGCCAGCTCAAGTTACAGGGTCGTGGATGGCTACACCTTC
TRBJ1-2	TRBV5-8	TRBD1	NA	CASSLGTGGLNGYTF	TGTGCCAGCAGCTTAGGCACAGGGGGCTTAAATGGCTACACCTTC
TRBJ2-2	TRBV27	NA	NA	CASKTSTRSNTGELFF	TGTGCCAGCAAAACGAGCACCCGCTCGAACACCGGGGAGCTGTTTTTT
TRBJ1-2	TRBV9	NA	NA	CASSAHREMRYGYTF	TGTGCCAGCAGCGCCCACAGGGAGATGAGGTATGGCTACACCTTC
TRBJ1-1	TRBV7-6	NA	NA	CASSFPRGLDTEAFF	TGTGCCAGCAGCTTCCCCCGGGGGTTGGACACTGAAGCTTTCTTT
TRBJ1-2	TRBV11-3	NA	NA	CASSSYGQLDYGYTF	TGTGCCAGCAGCTCCTACGGACAGCTAGACTATGGCTACACCTTC
TRBJ2-5	TRBV30	NA	NA	CAWSVLSPGAQYF	TGTGCCTGGAGTGTTTTGTCTCCAGGGGCCCAGTACTTC
TRBJ1-1	TRBV11-1	NA	NA	CASNLGGDTEAFF	TGTGCCAGCAACCTAGGAGGTGACACTGAAGCTTTCTTT
TRBJ1-1	TRBV19	NA	NA	CASSVGENTEAFF	TGTGCCAGTAGTGTCGGCGAGAACACTGAAGCTTTCTTT
TRBJ1-1	TRBV6-5	TRBD1	NA	CASSLRAGGTEAFF	TGTGCCAGCAGTTTACGGGCAGGGGGGACTGAAGCTTTCTTT
TRBJ1-1	TRBV10-3	NA	once	CAIRGTGTLNTEAFF	TGTGCCATCAGGGGGACCGGGACACTGAACACTGAAGCTTTCTTT
TRBJ1-1	TRBV6-5	TRBD1	few	CASSPRGLSTEAFF	TGTGCCAGCAGTCCCAGGGGGCTTAGCACTGAAGCTTTCTTT
TRBJ2-6	TRBV7-9	NA	NA	CASSFILSGANVLTF	TGTGCCAGCAGCTTTATCCTCTCTGGGGCCAACGTCCTGACTTTC
TRBJ1-1	TRBV11-3	NA	NA	CASSLAWTEAFF	TGTGCCAGCAGCTTAGCGTGGACTGAAGCTTTCTTT
TRBJ2-1	TRBV5-1	NA	NA	CASSPEGDSYNEQFF	TGCGCCAGCAGCCCGGAGGGGGACTCCTACAATGAGCAGTTCTTC
TRBJ2-1	TRBV29-1	NA	NA	CSANGLISYNEQFF	TGCAGCGCAAATGGACTAATCTCCTACAATGAGCAGTTCTTC
TRBJ1-5	TRBV19	TRBD1	NA	CASSVQGTQPQHF	TGTGCCAGTAGCGTACAGGGGACGCAGCCCCAGCATTTT
TRBJ1-4	TRBV6-5	TRBD1	NA	CATRPMTGEGEKLFF	TGTGCCACAAGACCGATGACAGGGGAGGGTGAAAAACTGTTTTTT
TRBJ2-3	TRBV6-6	NA	NA	CASTSESTDTQYF	TGTGCCAGCACGAGCGAGAGCACAGATACGCAGTATTTT
TRBJ1-5	TRBV21-1	NA	few	CATDPWTGHQPQHF	TGTGCCACCGACCCTTGGACAGGCCATCAGCCCCAGCATTTT
TRBJ2-5	TRBV9	TRBD2	NA	CASSVQGLAGETQYF	TGTGCCAGCAGCGTACAGGGACTAGCGGGAGAGACCCAGTACTTC
TRBJ1-4	TRBV13	NA	NA	CASSMDSATNEKLFF	TGTGCTAGTAGCATGGACAGCGCAACTAATGAAAAACTGTTTTTT
TRBJ2-3	TRBV5-5	TRBD1	NA	CASSLGGAGPDTQYF	TGTGCCAGCAGCTTAGGGGGCGCAGGGCCAGATACGCAGTATTTT
TRBJ1-2	TRBV19	NA	once	CASKGRGRGYGYTF	TGTGCCAGTAAAGGACGGGGAAGAGGATATGGCTACACCTTC
TRBJ1-4	TRBV19	NA	NA	CASSILGQTTNEKLFF	TGTGCCAGTAGTATCCTCGGACAGACAACTAATGAAAAACTGTTTTTT
TRBJ1-4	TRBV12-5	NA	NA	CASGLGLPEKLFF	TGTGCTAGTGGTTTGGGCTTACCTGAAAAACTGTTTTTT
TRBJ2-5	TRBV6-1	TRBD1	NA	CASNYQGAVEETQYF	TGTGCCAGCAATTATCAGGGGGCGGTCGAGGAGACCCAGTACTTC
TRBJ1-2	TRBV5-6	NA	NA	CASSAVLVYGYIF	TGTGCCAGCAGCGCCGTTTTGGTCTATGGCTACATCTTC
TRBJ2-2	TRBV18	NA	NA	CASSPWPGTAGELFF	TGTGCCAGCTCACCATGGCCGGGTACTGCCGGGGAGCTGTTTTTT
TRBJ2-1	TRBV9	NA	NA	CASSPGGVNNEQFF	TGTGCCAGCAGCCCAGGCGGTGTGAACAATGAGCAGTTCTTC
TRBJ1-2	TRBV29-1	NA	NA	CSVEKGPGKMAGYGYTF	TGCAGCGTCGAGAAGGGGCCAGGGAAAATGGCTGGCTATGGCTACACCTTC
TRBJ1-2	TRBV6-1	NA	NA	CASSEDGRRNYGYTF	TGTGCCAGCAGTGAGGATGGGCGGCGAAACTATGGCTACACCTTC
TRBJ2-2	TRBV9	NA	NA	CASSARVGGDAGELFF	TGTGCCAGCAGCGCCAGAGTCGGGGGCGATGCCGGGGAGCTGTTTTTT
TRBJ2-5	TRBV6-6	TRBD1	NA	CASSYSFTGVSATQYF	TGTGCCAGCAGTTACTCCTTTACAGGGGTGTCGGCGACCCAGTACTTC
TRBJ1-1	TRBV2	NA	NA	CASRAWMGGASADDQTEAFF	TGTGCCAGCAGGGCCTGGATGGGGGGCGCGAGCGCGGATGACCAGACTGAAGCTTTCTTT